The 5 T cell receptor beta chains below come from one sample, sequenced in a study of human T cells and chemical hapten exposure. As for time point: pre-sensitization, week 0. Indicated treatment: therapeutic diphenylcyclopropenone sensitization with weekly scalp DPC. TCRdb passed the RACE reads through MiXCR, listing each CDR3 protein once. The sample yields roughly 380,000 distinct CDR3 sequences, roughly 5% seen once. Specimen: whole blood, collected in connection with sensitization to the hapten diphenylcyclopropenone (DPC). Receptors originate from a woman in her 50s with alopecia areata. Some clones in this sample may be carry-over from other donors' samples.

In its sample, this clonotype was seen a few times. V usage is TRBV6-6 and J usage is TRBJ1-5, with 7 bases aligning to TRBD1. This CDR3 comprises 13 residues. Germline values: CDR1 MNHNY, CDR2 SVGAGI (reference sequence). With V trimmed by 10 bases and J by 4 bases, 7 bases remained unmatched. The CDR3, as DNA: TGTGCCACCTCACAGGGGAGGAATCAGCCCCAGCATTTT. It specifies CATSQGRNQPQHF.

This clonotype was counted only a few times. V usage is TRBV28 and J usage is TRBJ2-7; D might be TRBD2 (6 bases). V was trimmed by 2 bases and J by 4 bases, leaving 15 bases between them. CDR3 length: 15 amino acids. Looked up from germline, CDR1 is MDHEN and CDR2 is SYDVKM. CDR3 amino acids: CASSLGPPGRYEQYF. The CDR3 DNA follows: TGTGCCAGCAGTTTAGGTCCCCCAGGGAGGTACGAGCAGTACTTC. Full variable domain (missing parts from reference TRBV28 and TRBJ2-7): DVKVTQSSRYLVKRTGEKVFLECVQDMDHENMFWYRQDPGLGLRLIYFSYDVKMKEKGDIPEGYSVSREKKERFSLILESASTNQTSMYLCASSLGPPGRYEQYFGPGTRLTVT.

The chain recombines TRBV3-1 with TRBJ2-2; the D is unclear. Germline V gene sequence: CDR1 LGHDT, CDR2 YNNKEL (reference sequence). This CDR3 contains 13 residues. The germline V and J ends were trimmed by 2 bases and 4 bases, with 5 bases remaining between them. The CDR3 here is CASSQQTTGELFF. In DNA, the CDR3 is TGTGCCAGCAGCCAACAGACCACCGGGGAGCTGTTTTTT.

In its sample, this clonotype was seen a few times. This rearrangement joins TRBV12-3 or TRBV12-4 to TRBJ1-5; tentatively, D is TRBD1 (5 bases). V was clipped by 3 bases and J by 0 bases, with 9 bases between them. The CDR3 runs to 15 residues. CDR3 residues: CASSFRDVSNQPQHF. In DNA form, the CDR3 reads TGTGCCAGCAGTTTTCGGGACGTTAGCAATCAGCCCCAGCATTTT.

This clonotype was seen a handful of times. The CDR3 reads CASTQTENTEAFF. The CDR3 DNA reads TGTGCCAGCACACAAACAGAGAACACTGAAGCTTTCTTT. The genes are TRBV9 and TRBJ1-1; no clear D. Deletions cut 6 bases from V and 1 base from J, with 10 bases between. The CDR3 is 13 amino acids. Germline V gives CDR1 SGDLS, CDR2 YYNGEE.